This T cell receptor (beta chain) is drawn from a study of beta chain features in type 1 diabetes. Overall study findings and caveats: Within each of all four CD4+ subsets, Type 1 diabetes patients had TCRB CDR3s that were moderately but significantly shorter. Here, the possible influence of HLA type (on TCRB rearrangement) remained unresolved.

Germline lookup yields CDR1 SGHTA and CDR2 FQGNSA. This CDR3 comprises 14 residues. Trimming removed 1 base at V and 7 bases at J, with 14 bases between. Every bit of the isolated RNA underwent reverse transcription, so sequencing read expressed TCRB transcripts. Libraries were prepared by immunoSEQ multiplex PCR; TCRdb keeps only in-frame clonotypes and omits some of them. The sample gives about 340,000 clones, 9.3% of which show up once; about 1% is in the top ten. In this sample, this clone turned up a few times. No antigen is known for it. The V and J genes are TRBV7-2 and TRBJ2-7; D may correspond to TRBD1 or TRBD2 (5 bases each). The clonotype originates from a man under 40 with type 1 diabetes. The sequencing sample was made of central memory CD4+ T cells from blood. CDR3 nucleotide sequence: TGTGCCAGCAGCTTAGGGGTGGGGGTGAAGGAGCAGTACTTC. Protein product: CASSLGVGVKEQYF. Using reference TRBV7-2 and TRBJ2-7 for the parts outside the CDR3, the full variable domain is GAGVSQSPSNKVTEKGKDVELRCDPISGHTALYWYRQSLGQGLEFLIYFQGNSAPDKSGLPSDRFSAERTGGSVSTLTIQRTQQEDSAVYLCASSLGVGVKEQYFGPGTRLTVT.